This is a list of T cell receptor beta chains from one sample in a study of OX40 agonist ivuxolimab in advanced cancers. The table came from immunoSEQ multiplex PCR; TCRdb's copy has only in-frame clones and leaves some out. The sample lists roughly 46,000 clones, approximately 88% seen once, with 50% to 60% in the top ten. The source was CD4+ or CD8+ T cells sorted from blood, collected in a trial of the OX40 agonist ivuxolimab. These receptors were collected from an adult with an advanced solid tumor such as melanoma, head and neck, liver or kidney cancer. Both conserved end residues are trimmed from each CDR3.

V gene,CDR3 protein
TRBV6-5,ASSYAGREGATEAF
TRBV14,ASSQGTGGLQVYNEQF
TRBV10-2,ASSEVKLATDTQY
TRBV18,ASSSRQGGSPYEQY
TRBV19,ASSILSTGQDTQY
TRBV7-9,ASSLSSGARGEQY
TRBV11-1,ASSPGQGSSYEQY
TRBV30,AWSPGPSGNTGELF
TRBV21-1,ASSKEEPKETQY
TRBV6-5,ASSLKINQPQH
TRBV18,ASSGLAGTYEQY
TRBV19,ASSTITGTRDTEAF